Given below is one TCR beta chain in context. These data come from a study of Graves' ophthalmopathy and Graves' hyperthyroidism. Trimming at V came to 4 bases and at J to 7 bases, leaving 2 bases not matched to a gene. In germline, CDR1 is SQVTM, CDR2 ANQGSEA. The CDR3 extends over 12 amino acids. Amplification from RNA transcripts yielded the TCR beta CDR3 regions. Second-round multiplex PCR followed a first-round RT-PCR using HTBI primers. One entry per CDR3 protein, called by TCRdb with MiXCR from the multiplex PCR reads. The repertoire consists of hundreds of thousands of distinct CDR3 sequences, with about 44% occurring once and the leading ten covering approximately 43%. Diagnoses were established from clinical symptoms, serum thyroxine, TRAb, thyroid ultrasound and orbital computed tomography.

The sequence was collected from an adult man with Graves' ophthalmopathy. The chain employs TRBV29-1 and TRBJ1-4; 8 bases align to TRBD1. Source material: peripheral blood. This CDR3 is CSVARGREKLFF. CDR3 nucleotides: TGCAGCGTTGCCAGGGGGCGTGAAAAACTGTTTTTT.